Included here is one T cell receptor (beta chain) sequence, with context. V was clipped by 3 bases and J by 1 base, with 13 bases between them. The CDR3 has 15 amino acids. The germline V gene encodes CDR1 MGHRA and CDR2 YSYEKL. The data were taken from a study of blood T cell repertoires in COVID-19. Overall study context: There were acute and convalescent COVID-19 samples, and they came from the United States, Italy and Spain.

Produced via immunoSEQ multiplex PCR; TCRdb's table is partial and in-frame only. The table lists 12,000 or so clones, roughly 87% of them singletons. Sequencing was carried out using peripheral blood. This clonotype was sampled from a man older than 75 with acute or convalescent COVID-19. The chain links TRBV4-1 to TRBJ2-7; the D gene is possibly TRBD1 (5 bases). CDR3 amino acids: CASSQTQETSYEQYF. The DNA of the CDR3 is TGCGCCAGCAGCCAGACACAGGAGACTTCCTACGAGCAGTACTTC.